The 16 T cell receptor beta chains below come from one sample, sequenced in a study of blood T cell repertoires in COVID-19. TCRdb's copy holds only in-frame clones and misses some; the assay was immunoSEQ multiplex PCR. Among 360,000 or so clones listed, roughly 89% were seen once. The sequenced sample was peripheral blood. These receptors originate from a man younger than 35 with active or convalescent COVID-19.

The CDR3: CASSPPAGGVGEKLFF. CDR3 coding DNA: TGTGCCAGCTCACCACCGGCGGGGGGGGTTGGAGAAAAACTGTTTTTT. The chain has TRBV18 and TRBJ1-4, with a possible D match to TRBD1 (5 bases). CDR1 is KGHSH and CDR2 is LQKENI in the germline V gene. The CDR3 runs to 16 residues. Trimming removed 0 bases at V and 8 bases at J, with 16 bases between.

This rearrangement joins TRBV30 to TRBJ1-4; a weak D match, TRBD1 (6 bases). Trimming removed 5 bases from V and 6 bases from J, with 13 bases in between. This CDR3 contains 13 residues. Germline V gives CDR1 GTSNPN, CDR2 SVGIG (reference sequence). The CDR3 reads CAWGGQNYEKLFF. DNA of the CDR3: TGTGCCTGGGGCGGACAGAACTATGAAAAACTGTTTTTT.

The chain employs TRBV30 and TRBJ2-1; 8 bases map to TRBD1. The CDR3 covers 14 residues. The germline gives CDR1 GTSNPN, CDR2 SVGIG (reference sequence). J gave up 6 bases and V 1 base, and 5 bases lay outside the gene matches. CDR3 in amino acids: CAWSEQGAGNEQFF. The CDR3 DNA reads as TGTGCCTGGAGTGAGCAGGGGGCAGGCAATGAGCAGTTCTTC.

The chain carries TRBV6-5 and TRBJ1-5; 8 positions agree with TRBD1. The CDR3 totals 15 residues. The ends lost 6 bases at V and 5 bases at J; junction bases unmatched: 9. The germline V gene has CDR1 MNHEY and CDR2 SVGAGI. The CDR3 is CASRPRTGTDQPQHF. In nucleotides, the CDR3 is TGTGCCAGCAGGCCAAGGACAGGGACCGATCAGCCCCAGCATTTT.

V gene TRBV4-1 combines with J gene TRBJ1-1, with a weak D call TRBD1 (6 bases). CDR3 length: 14 amino acids. The V end lost 2 bases, the J end lost 7 bases, and 14 bases lay between the germline ends. Germline lookup yields CDR1 MGHRA and CDR2 YSYEKL. The CDR3 here is CASSQQQGPYEAFF. CDR3 sequence (DNA): TGCGCCAGCAGCCAACAACAGGGACCCTATGAAGCTTTCTTT.

CDR3 bases: TGCAGTGCTAGTCGGGATAGCAATCAGCCCCAGCATTTT. It translates to CSASRDSNQPQHF. This chain links TRBV20-1 with TRBJ1-5, with D hard to call. CDR1 and CDR2 (germline): DFQATT, SNEGSKA (reference sequence). The CDR3 contains 13 residues. Between the trimmed V and J ends, which lost 3 bases and 0 bases, there was a span of 6 bases.

The rearrangement links TRBV12-3 or TRBV12-4 to TRBJ2-5; D possibly corresponds to TRBD1 (6 bases). The CDR3 sequence is 13 residues long. Trimming removed 6 bases at V and 0 bases at J, with 8 bases between. The CDR3 reads CASSGQYQETQYF. The DNA for the CDR3 is TGTGCCAGCAGCGGACAGTACCAAGAGACCCAGTACTTC.

The chain combines TRBV7-2 with TRBJ2-7; 8 bases align to TRBD2. Per germline, CDR1 SGHTA and CDR2 FQGNSA. The CDR3 runs to 14 residues. The trim removed 5 bases at V and 2 bases at J, leaving 5 bases unmatched. The CDR3 DNA is TGTGCCAGCAGCAAGACTAGCGCAACCTACGAGCAGTACTTC. This translates into CASSKTSATYEQYF.

The V gene is TRBV10-3, the J gene TRBJ2-6; D gene unclear. The germline V and J ends were trimmed by 6 bases and 0 bases, with 9 bases remaining between them. Germline V gene lookup returns CDR1 ENHRY and CDR2 SYGVKD. The CDR3 has 15 residues. The CDR3: CAIRRLDSGANVLTF. The CDR3 coding sequence is TGTGCCATCAGGCGACTGGACTCTGGGGCCAACGTCCTGACTTTC.

This chain connects TRBV27 to TRBJ1-5, with a tentative D call TRBD1 (6 bases). CDR3 length equals 15 residues. Germline CDR1 MNHEY, CDR2 SMNVEV (reference sequence). V was pared by 3 bases and J by 6 bases, with 15 bases between. The CDR3 sequence is CASSFRQGGGQPQHF. The DNA of the CDR3 is TGTGCCAGCAGTTTTCGGCAGGGAGGGGGTCAGCCCCAGCATTTT.

This chain links TRBV7-2 with TRBJ2-1, with D uncertain. V was trimmed by 0 bases and J by 6 bases, leaving 24 bases between them. The germline CDR1 and CDR2 sequences are SGHTA and FQGNSA. The CDR3 runs to 19 residues. The CDR3 region is CASSLARSDPDHVVNEQFF. The CDR3 nucleotides are TGTGCCAGCAGCTTAGCTCGGAGTGATCCTGATCACGTTGTCAATGAGCAGTTCTTC. Full variable domain (rest looked up from reference TRBV7-2 and TRBJ2-1): GAGVSQSPSNKVTEKGKDVELRCDPISGHTALYWYRQSLGQGLEFLIYFQGNSAPDKSGLPSDRFSAERTGGSVSTLTIQRTQQEDSAVYLCASSLARSDPDHVVNEQFFGPGTRLTVL.

The chain is built from TRBV11-2 and TRBJ2-1; unclear D gene. Trimming left V 3 bases short and J 6 bases short, with 12 bases between. The CDR3 is made up of 14 amino acids. From germline, CDR1 is SGHAT and CDR2 FQNNGV. The CDR3 sequence is CASSLRTVGNEQFF. The CDR3 nucleotides read TGTGCCAGCAGCTTGCGTACCGTCGGCAATGAGCAGTTCTTC.

This clone was recorded once. The rearrangement joins TRBV27 to TRBJ2-1; D is unclear. Trimming left V 5 bases short and J 5 bases short, with 4 bases between. CDR3 size: 11 residues. CDR1 MNHEY and CDR2 SMNVEV come from the germline V gene (reference sequence). In nucleotides, the CDR3 is TGTGCCAGCAGTGCGAACAATGAGCAGTTCTTC. It yields the protein CASSANNEQFF.

The chain couples TRBV30 to TRBJ1-2; 8 bases map to TRBD1. With V trimmed by 2 bases and J by 6 bases, 2 bases remained unmatched. Germline lookup yields CDR1 GTSNPN and CDR2 SVGIG (reference sequence). The CDR3 is 12 amino acids. CDR3 coding DNA: TGTGCCTGGAGTACAGGGGGGAATGGCTACACCTTC. It encodes CAWSTGGNGYTF.

This chain joins TRBV19 and TRBJ1-6; no definite D call. V lost 6 bases, J lost 7 bases, and 16 bases lay in between. CDR1 LNHDA and CDR2 SQIVND come from the germline V gene (reference sequence). This CDR3 comprises 15 residues. The CDR3 sequence is CASRSPQKKNSPLHF. The CDR3 DNA reads TGTGCCAGTAGGTCCCCACAGAAGAAGAATTCACCCCTCCACTTT.

The chain joins TRBV4-1 to TRBJ1-6, with 12 bases fitting TRBD1. Germline V gives CDR1 MGHRA, CDR2 YSYEKL. CDR3 length: 17 residues. Trimming at V came to 4 bases and at J to 5 bases, leaving 6 bases not matched to a gene. The CDR3 reads CASSPRDRGRNNSPLHF. The CDR3 coding sequence is TGCGCCAGCAGCCCTCGGGACAGGGGGCGGAATAATTCACCCCTCCACTTT.